Shown below are 23 T cell receptor beta chains from a single sample sequenced in a study of T cell responses to AZD1222 COVID-19 vaccine. Measured with immunoSEQ multiplex PCR; TCRdb has only the in-frame clones, and not every one. The table records about 270,000 clones, around 93% of them present only once. The sequences come from peripheral blood, collected 28 days after the second AZD1222 dose. All receptors derive from an adult who received the AZD1222 COVID-19 vaccine.

The rearrangement links TRBV15 to TRBJ1-2; no firm D call. CDR1 is LNHNV and CDR2 is YYDKDF in the germline V gene (reference sequence). The CDR3 totals 16 residues. V was cut by 0 bases and J by 0 bases, with 11 bases left in between. This CDR3 reads CATSREARLANYGYTF. CDR3 sequence (DNA): TGTGCCACCAGCAGAGAGGCGAGGTTAGCTAACTATGGCTACACCTTC.

This chain uses TRBV7-9 with TRBJ1-4; tentative D call: TRBD1 (5 bases). This CDR3 region has 15 residues. The germline V gene encodes CDR1 SEHNR and CDR2 FQNEAQ (reference sequence). The germline V and J ends were trimmed by 4 bases and 2 bases, with 11 bases remaining between them. The CDR3 loop is CASSSTQGTNEKLFF. DNA for the CDR3: TGTGCCAGCAGCTCTACCCAGGGTACTAATGAAAAACTGTTTTTT.

The rearrangement uses TRBV25-1 and TRBJ2-6; no reliable D call. Germline CDR1 MGHDK, CDR2 SYGVNS. The CDR3 spans 18 residues. V lost 2 bases and J lost 0, with 14 bases in between. CDR3 coding DNA: TGTGCCAGCAGTGAACTAATTGACGGAAGCTCTGGGGCCAACGTCCTGACTTTC. Protein sequence: CASSELIDGSSGANVLTF.

This clone was observed a single time. This chain connects TRBV5-1 to TRBJ2-7; D is uncertain. Germline V CDR1 and CDR2: SGHRS, YFSETQ. The CDR3 runs 14 residues. The germline V and J ends were trimmed by 1 base and 7 bases, with 15 bases remaining between them. The CDR3 loop is CASSLTVTVGEQYF. In DNA form, the CDR3 reads TGCGCCAGCAGCTTGACGGTTACGGTGGGGGAGCAGTACTTC.

This chain connects TRBV7-9 to TRBJ2-2; D is possibly TRBD1 (6 bases). The germline CDR1 and CDR2 sequences are SEHNR and FQNEAQ (reference sequence). The V gene lost 6 bases and the J gene lost 6 bases, with 14 bases spanning the gap. This CDR3 is 14 amino acids long. DNA of the CDR3: TGTGCCAGCAGTCAAGATACAGGGTCCGGGGAGCTGTTTTTT. Encoded protein: CASSQDTGSGELFF.

The chain employs TRBV7-9 and TRBJ2-1; possibly TRBD1 for D (5 bases). Between the trimmed V and J ends, which lost 3 bases and 0 bases, there was a span of 9 bases. Germline loops: CDR1 SEHNR, CDR2 FQNEAQ (reference sequence). The CDR3 runs to 15 residues. CDR3 protein: CASSLLQGSYNEQFF. CDR3 bases: TGTGCCAGCAGCTTGTTGCAGGGCTCCTACAATGAGCAGTTCTTC. Drawing the rest from reference TRBV7-9 and TRBJ2-1, the complete variable domain is DTGVSQNPRHKITKRGQNVTFRCDPISEHNRLYWYRQTLGQGPEFLTYFQNEAQLEKSRLLSDRFSAERPKGSFSTLEIQRTEQGDSAMYLCASSLLQGSYNEQFFGPGTRLTVL.

The gene calls are TRBV7-8 and TRBJ2-1; a weak D match, TRBD2 (5 bases). With 1 base removed from V and 1 base from J, the gap between germline ends came to 17 bases. The CDR3 is 18 residues long. The germline V gene encodes CDR1 SGHVS and CDR2 FQNEAQ. The CDR3 nucleotides read TGTGCCAGCAGCTTAGTCCAACTTTTAGCGAGGTCCTACAATGAGCAGTTCTTC. The encoded protein is CASSLVQLLARSYNEQFF. Supplemented by reference TRBV7-8 and TRBJ2-1, the full variable domain reads GAGVSQSPRYKVAKRGQDVALRCDPISGHVSLFWYQQALGQGPEFLTYFQNEAQLDKSGLPSDRFFAERPEGSVSTLKIQRTQQEDSAVYLCASSLVQLLARSYNEQFFGPGTRLTVL.

This clone has just one count. The chain couples TRBV5-1 to TRBJ2-7; tentative D call: TRBD2 (6 bases). Germline-derived CDR1 and CDR2 are SGHRS and YFSETQ. V lost 3 bases and J lost 4, with 14 bases in between. CDR3 length: 14 amino acids. DNA of the CDR3: TGCGCCAGCAGCTATGGGGGGAAGTGGTACGAGCAGTACTTC. Its translation is CASSYGGKWYEQYF.

The chain is built from TRBV4-2 and TRBJ1-2; no reliable D call. Germline V gene data show CDR1 as LGHNA and CDR2 as YNFKEQ. V was clipped by 0 bases and J by 4 bases, with 12 bases between them. The CDR3 contains 15 residues. This chain's CDR3 is CASSQEAGQSYGYTF. CDR3 nucleotide sequence: TGTGCCAGCAGCCAAGAAGCAGGCCAGTCCTATGGCTACACCTTC.

V usage is TRBV5-1 and J usage is TRBJ2-2; TRBD1 might be the D (6 bases). There are 16 residues in the CDR3. CDR1 is SGHRS and CDR2 is YFSETQ in the germline V gene. The ends were cut back, 0 bases at V and 4 bases at J, with 13 bases in the middle. The CDR3 DNA reads TGCGCCAGCAGCTTGGAGCCGGGACAAAGCACCGGGGAGCTGTTTTTT. This sequence encodes CASSLEPGQSTGELFF.

V gene TRBV4-1 combines with J gene TRBJ2-5; tentatively, D is TRBD2 (5 bases). Trimming left V 1 base short and J 2 bases short, with 8 bases between. Germline V gene sequence: CDR1 MGHRA, CDR2 YSYEKL. The CDR3 runs to 14 residues. CDR3 region: CASSQASIQETQYF. The CDR3 DNA reads TGCGCCAGCAGCCAAGCTAGCATTCAAGAGACCCAGTACTTC.

The J gene is TRBJ1-2, the V gene TRBV18; D is unclear. V was trimmed by 3 bases and J by 4 bases, leaving 9 bases between them. The length of the CDR3 is 13 residues. Germline V gene sequence: CDR1 KGHSH, CDR2 LQKENI. CDR3 loop: CASSPSRPYGYTF. CDR3 sequence (DNA): TGTGCCAGCTCACCCTCCCGGCCCTATGGCTACACCTTC.

This clone was counted only a few times. The rearrangement joins TRBV18 to TRBJ2-3; TRBD2 might be the D (6 bases). Germline V lookup: CDR1 KGHSH, CDR2 LQKENI. The germline V and J ends were trimmed by 1 base and 1 base, with 12 bases remaining between them. CDR3 length: 16 residues. CDR3 amino acids: CASSPQGGSGTDTQYF. For the CDR3, the DNA is TGTGCCAGCTCACCACAAGGAGGGAGCGGCACAGATACGCAGTATTTT.

The chain combines TRBV5-1 with TRBJ1-2; tentatively, D is TRBD1 (6 bases). Germline V gene sequence: CDR1 SGHRS, CDR2 YFSETQ. V shed 1 base and J shed 6 bases, with 10 bases lying between them. There are 13 residues in the CDR3. CDR3 DNA sequence: TGCGCCAGCAGCTTGAACAGGGACCATGGCTACACCTTC. Translating gives CASSLNRDHGYTF.

This clone was counted a single time. The chain combines TRBV28 with TRBJ1-6; D remains unclear. Germline V gene lookup returns CDR1 MDHEN and CDR2 SYDVKM. Trimming took 7 bases from V and 0 from J, leaving 7 bases between them. The CDR3 length is 14 residues. As DNA, the CDR3 is TGTGCCAGCAAACAGAGCTCCTATAATTCACCCCTCCACTTT. Its protein product is CASKQSSYNSPLHF.

The chain has TRBV12-3 or TRBV12-4 and TRBJ2-7; D ambiguous. The CDR3 covers 13 residues. V was clipped by 3 bases and J by 2 bases, with 8 bases between them. As DNA, the CDR3 is TGTGCCAGCAGTTTCGGTACCACCTACGAGCAGTACTTC. It is translated as CASSFGTTYEQYF.

This chain connects TRBV25-1 to TRBJ2-5; 8 bases are a match to TRBD1. This CDR3 contains 15 residues. V shed 4 bases and J 5 bases; nucleotides not matched to a gene: 9. Looked up from germline, CDR1 is MGHDK and CDR2 is SYGVNS. CDR3 region: CASSVRDRIVETQYF. Here the CDR3 DNA reads TGTGCCAGCAGTGTCCGGGACAGGATTGTGGAGACCCAGTACTTC.

The chain recombines TRBV25-1 with TRBJ1-5, with D possibly TRBD1 on 5 matching bases. This CDR3 contains 12 residues. Germline V lookup: CDR1 MGHDK, CDR2 SYGVNS. V dropped 8 bases and J dropped 7 bases, with 12 bases sitting between them. In nucleotides, the CDR3 is TGTGCCAGCCCCACTAGGGGACAGCCCCAGCATTTT. Amino acids: CASPTRGQPQHF.

The chain uses TRBV6-6 and TRBJ1-6; D is unclear. This CDR3 has 14 amino acids. Trimming removed 10 bases from V and 4 bases from J, with 14 bases in between. CDR1 MNHNY and CDR2 SVGAGI come from the germline V gene (reference sequence). In DNA form, the CDR3 reads TGTGCCACCTGCGGGCCCGGGTATAATTCACCCCTCCACTTT. Its protein is CATCGPGYNSPLHF.

The V gene is TRBV7-2, the J gene TRBJ2-1, with D possibly being TRBD2 (5 bases). This CDR3 contains 14 residues. In germline, CDR1 is SGHTA, CDR2 FQGNSA. V dropped 5 bases and J dropped 7 bases, with 15 bases sitting between them. The CDR3 reads CASSPPRALNEQFF. In nucleotides, the CDR3 is TGTGCCAGCAGCCCACCGAGGGCCCTAAATGAGCAGTTCTTC.

This sequence joins TRBV5-6 and TRBJ1-2, with D hard to call. The CDR3 is 14 residues long. Trimming removed 2 bases at V and 2 bases at J, with 10 bases between. Germline lookup yields CDR1 SGHDT and CDR2 YYEEEE. The CDR3 DNA reads TGTGCCAGCAGCTTCGGACGGCCGAACTATGGCTACACCTTC. Translation: CASSFGRPNYGYTF.

The chain links TRBV5-6 to TRBJ2-5; 8 nucleotides agree with TRBD2. Germline CDR1 SGHDT, CDR2 YYEEEE. J lost 4 bases, V lost 4 bases, and 3 bases had no gene match. This CDR3 spans 13 amino acids. CDR3 nucleotide sequence: TGTGCCAGCAGCCGGGGGGGATTAGAGACCCAGTACTTC. This encodes CASSRGGLETQYF.

V gene TRBV19 combines with J gene TRBJ1-5; D may be TRBD1 (5 bases). Trimming removed 10 bases at V and 7 bases at J, with 14 bases between. The germline V gene encodes CDR1 LNHDA and CDR2 SQIVND (reference sequence). The length of the CDR3 is 12 residues. DNA for the CDR3: TGTGCCACCGGGGGGGTAGGGCAGCCCCAGCATTTT. Encoded protein: CATGGVGQPQHF.